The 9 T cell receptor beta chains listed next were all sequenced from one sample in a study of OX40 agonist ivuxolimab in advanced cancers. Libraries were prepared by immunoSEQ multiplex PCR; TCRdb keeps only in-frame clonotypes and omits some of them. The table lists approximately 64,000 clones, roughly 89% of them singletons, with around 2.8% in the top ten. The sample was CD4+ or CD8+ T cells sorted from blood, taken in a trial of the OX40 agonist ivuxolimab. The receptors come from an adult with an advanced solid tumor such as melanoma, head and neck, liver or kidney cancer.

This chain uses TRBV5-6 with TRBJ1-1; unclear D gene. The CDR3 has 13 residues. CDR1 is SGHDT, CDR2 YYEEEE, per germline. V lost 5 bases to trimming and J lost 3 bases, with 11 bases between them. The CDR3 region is CASSQVGYTEAFF. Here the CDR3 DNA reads TGTGCCAGCAGTCAGGTGGGGTACACTGAAGCTTTCTTT.

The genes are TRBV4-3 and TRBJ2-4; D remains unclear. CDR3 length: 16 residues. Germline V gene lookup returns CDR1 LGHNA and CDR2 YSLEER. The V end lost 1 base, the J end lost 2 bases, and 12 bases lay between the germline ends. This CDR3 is CASSQGAAGSKNIQYF. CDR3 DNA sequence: TGCGCCAGCAGCCAAGGGGCGGCCGGGTCCAAAAACATTCAGTACTTC.

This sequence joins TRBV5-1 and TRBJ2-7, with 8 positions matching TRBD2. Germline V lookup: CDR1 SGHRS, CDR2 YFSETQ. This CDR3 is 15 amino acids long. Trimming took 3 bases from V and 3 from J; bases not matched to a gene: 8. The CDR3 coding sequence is TGCGCCAGCAGCTCCTTGAGCGGGAGTATCTACGAGCAGTACTTC. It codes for CASSSLSGSIYEQYF. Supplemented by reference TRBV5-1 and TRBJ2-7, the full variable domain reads KAGVTQTPRYLIKTRGQQVTLSCSPISGHRSVSWYQQTPGQGLQFLFEYFSETQRNKGNFPGRFSGRQFSNSRSEMNVSTLELGDSALYLCASSSLSGSIYEQYFGPGTRLTVT.

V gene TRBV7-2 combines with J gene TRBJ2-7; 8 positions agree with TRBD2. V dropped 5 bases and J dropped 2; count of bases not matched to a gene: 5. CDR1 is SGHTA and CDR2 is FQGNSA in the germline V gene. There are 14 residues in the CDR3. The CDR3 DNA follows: TGTGCCAGCAGCAGTAGCGGGGCCCCCTACGAGCAGTACTTC. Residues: CASSSSGAPYEQYF.

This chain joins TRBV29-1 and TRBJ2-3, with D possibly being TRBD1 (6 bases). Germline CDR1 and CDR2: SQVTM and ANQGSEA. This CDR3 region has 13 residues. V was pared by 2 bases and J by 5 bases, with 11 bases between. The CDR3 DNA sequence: TGCAGCGTTGAACGACAGGTGGAAGATACGCAGTATTTT. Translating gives CSVERQVEDTQYF.

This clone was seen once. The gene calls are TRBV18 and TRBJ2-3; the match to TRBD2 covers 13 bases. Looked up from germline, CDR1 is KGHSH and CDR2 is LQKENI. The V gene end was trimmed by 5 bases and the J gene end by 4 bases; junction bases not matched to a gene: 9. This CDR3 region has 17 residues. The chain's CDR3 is CASSSRTSGSTADTQYF. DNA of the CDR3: TGTGCCAGCTCATCCCGGACTAGCGGGAGCACGGCAGATACGCAGTATTTT.

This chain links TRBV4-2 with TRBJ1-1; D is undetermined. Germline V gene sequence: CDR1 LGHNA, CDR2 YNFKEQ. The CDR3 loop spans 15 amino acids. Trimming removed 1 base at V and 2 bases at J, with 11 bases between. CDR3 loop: CASSQGEDFNTEAFF. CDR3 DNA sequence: TGTGCCAGCAGCCAAGGGGAGGACTTCAACACTGAAGCTTTCTTT.

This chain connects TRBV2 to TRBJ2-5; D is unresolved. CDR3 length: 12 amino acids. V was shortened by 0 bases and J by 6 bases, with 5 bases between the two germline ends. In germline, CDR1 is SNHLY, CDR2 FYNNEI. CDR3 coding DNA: TGTGCCAGCAGTGAAGCGGGGAAGACCCAGTACTTC. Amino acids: CASSEAGKTQYF.

This CDR3 reads CAISDGQDRDYTF. The CDR3 DNA follows: TGTGCCATCAGTGACGGTCAGGACAGGGACTACACCTTC. The chain employs TRBV10-3 and TRBJ1-2, with 8 nucleotides matching TRBD1. V dropped 3 bases and J dropped 10; count of bases not matched to a gene: 7. This CDR3 spans 13 amino acids. CDR1 ENHRY and CDR2 SYGVKD come from the germline V gene.